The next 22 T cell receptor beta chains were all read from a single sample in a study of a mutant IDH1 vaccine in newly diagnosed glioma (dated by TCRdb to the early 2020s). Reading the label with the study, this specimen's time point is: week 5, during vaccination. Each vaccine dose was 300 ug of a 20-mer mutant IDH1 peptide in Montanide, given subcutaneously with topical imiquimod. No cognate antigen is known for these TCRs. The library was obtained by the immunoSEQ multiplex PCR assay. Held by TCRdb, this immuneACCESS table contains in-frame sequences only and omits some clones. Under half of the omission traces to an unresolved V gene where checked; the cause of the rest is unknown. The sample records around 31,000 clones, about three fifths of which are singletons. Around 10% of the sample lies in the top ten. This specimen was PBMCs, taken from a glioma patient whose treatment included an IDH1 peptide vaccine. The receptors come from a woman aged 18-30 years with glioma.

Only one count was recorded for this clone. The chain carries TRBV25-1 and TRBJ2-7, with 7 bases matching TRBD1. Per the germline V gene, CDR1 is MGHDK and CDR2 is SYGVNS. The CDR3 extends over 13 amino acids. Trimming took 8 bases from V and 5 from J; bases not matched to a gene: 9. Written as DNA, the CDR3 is TGTGCCAGCCTCCCGACAGGGTACGACGAGCAGTACTTC. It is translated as CASLPTGYDEQYF.

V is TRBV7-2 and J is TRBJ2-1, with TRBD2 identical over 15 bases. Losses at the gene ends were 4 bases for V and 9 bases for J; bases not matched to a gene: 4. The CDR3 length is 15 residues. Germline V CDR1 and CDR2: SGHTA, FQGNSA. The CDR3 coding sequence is TGTGCCAGCAGCTCGGGACTAGCGGGAGGTGCTGAGCAGTTCTTC. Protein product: CASSSGLAGGAEQFF.

CDR3 DNA: TGCGCCAGCAGCGTGACAGGGACTGGAAACACCATATATTTT. It translates to CASSVTGTGNTIYF. The chain couples TRBV5-1 to TRBJ1-3, with 7 bases that match TRBD1. Per germline, CDR1 SGHRS and CDR2 YFSETQ. Trimming took 4 bases from V and 2 from J; bases not matched to a gene: 3. CDR3 length: 14 residues.

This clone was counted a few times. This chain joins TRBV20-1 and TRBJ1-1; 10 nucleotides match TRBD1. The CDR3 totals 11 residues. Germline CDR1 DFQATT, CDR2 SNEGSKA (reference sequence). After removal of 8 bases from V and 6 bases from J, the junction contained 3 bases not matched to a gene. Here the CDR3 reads CSPTGGPEAFF. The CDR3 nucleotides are TGCAGTCCGACAGGGGGCCCTGAAGCTTTCTTT.

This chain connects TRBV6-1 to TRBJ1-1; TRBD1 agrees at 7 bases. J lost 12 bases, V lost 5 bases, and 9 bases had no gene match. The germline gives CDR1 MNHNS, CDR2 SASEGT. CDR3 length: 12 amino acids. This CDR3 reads CASSSGQSGSFF. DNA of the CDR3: TGTGCCAGCAGTTCGGGACAGTCTGGTTCTTTCTTT.

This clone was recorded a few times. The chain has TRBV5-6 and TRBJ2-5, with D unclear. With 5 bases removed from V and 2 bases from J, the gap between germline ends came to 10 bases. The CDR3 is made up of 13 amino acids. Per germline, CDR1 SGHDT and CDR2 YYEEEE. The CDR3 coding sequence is TGTGCCAGCAGGATCGGGTCACAAGAGACCCAGTACTTC. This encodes CASRIGSQETQYF.

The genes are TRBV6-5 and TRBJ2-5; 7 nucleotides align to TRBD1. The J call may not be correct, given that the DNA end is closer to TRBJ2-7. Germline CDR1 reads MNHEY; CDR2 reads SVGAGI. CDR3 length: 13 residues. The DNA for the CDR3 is TGTGCCAGCAGTGAAAGGGGGCCCTACGAGCAGTACTTC. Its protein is CASSERGPYEQYF.

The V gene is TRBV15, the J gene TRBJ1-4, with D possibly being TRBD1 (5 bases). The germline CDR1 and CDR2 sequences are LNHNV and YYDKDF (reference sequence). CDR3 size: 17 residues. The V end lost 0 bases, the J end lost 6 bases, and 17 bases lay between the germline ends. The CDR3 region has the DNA TGTGCCACCAGCAGAGATCTGCCTAGGGACGGAGATGAAAAACTGTTTTTT. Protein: CATSRDLPRDGDEKLFF.

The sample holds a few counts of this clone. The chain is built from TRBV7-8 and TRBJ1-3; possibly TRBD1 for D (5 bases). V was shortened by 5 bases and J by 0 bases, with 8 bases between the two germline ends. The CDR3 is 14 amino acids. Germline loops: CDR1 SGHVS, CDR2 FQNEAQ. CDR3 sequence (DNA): TGTGCCAGCAGCGCGGGGCTCTCTGGAAACACCATATATTTT. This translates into CASSAGLSGNTIYF.

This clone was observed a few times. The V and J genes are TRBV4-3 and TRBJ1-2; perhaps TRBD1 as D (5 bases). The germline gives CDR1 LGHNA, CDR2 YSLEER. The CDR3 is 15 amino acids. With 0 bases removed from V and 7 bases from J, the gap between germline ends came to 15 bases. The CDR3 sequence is CASSQDRAGYGGYTF. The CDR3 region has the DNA TGCGCCAGCAGCCAAGATAGGGCAGGGTATGGTGGCTACACCTTC.

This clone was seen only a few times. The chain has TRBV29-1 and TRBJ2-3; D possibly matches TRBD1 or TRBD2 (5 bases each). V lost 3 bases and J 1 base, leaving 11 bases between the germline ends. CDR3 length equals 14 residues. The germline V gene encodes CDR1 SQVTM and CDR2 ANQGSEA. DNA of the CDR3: TGCAGCGTTGACGGGGCTGGAGGCACAGATACGCAGTATTTT. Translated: CSVDGAGGTDTQYF.

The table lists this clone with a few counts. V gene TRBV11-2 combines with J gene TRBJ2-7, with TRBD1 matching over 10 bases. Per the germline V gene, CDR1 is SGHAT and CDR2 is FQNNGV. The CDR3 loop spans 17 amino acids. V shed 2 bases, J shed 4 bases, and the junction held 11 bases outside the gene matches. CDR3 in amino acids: CASSLTTAGTGEYEQYF. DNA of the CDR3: TGTGCCAGCAGCTTAACCACAGCCGGGACAGGGGAATACGAGCAGTACTTC.

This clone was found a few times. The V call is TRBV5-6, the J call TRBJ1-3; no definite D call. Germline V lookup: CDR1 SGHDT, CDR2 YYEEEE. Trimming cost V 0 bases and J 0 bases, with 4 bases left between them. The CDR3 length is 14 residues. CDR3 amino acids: CASSLDFSGNTIYF. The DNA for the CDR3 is TGTGCCAGCAGCTTGGACTTCTCTGGAAACACCATATATTTT. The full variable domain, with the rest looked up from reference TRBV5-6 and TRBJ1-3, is DAGVTQSPTHLIKTRGQQVTLRCSPKSGHDTVSWYQQALGQGPQFIFQYYEEEERQRGNFPDRFSGHQFPNYSSELNVNALLLGDSALYLCASSLDFSGNTIYFGEGSWLTVV.

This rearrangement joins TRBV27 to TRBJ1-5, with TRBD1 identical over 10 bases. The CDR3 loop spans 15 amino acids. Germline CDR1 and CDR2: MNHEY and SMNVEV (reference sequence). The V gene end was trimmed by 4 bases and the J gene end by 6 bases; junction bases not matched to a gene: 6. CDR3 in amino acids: CASSSDRGVGQPQHF. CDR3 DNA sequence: TGTGCCAGCAGTTCGGACAGGGGGGTAGGTCAGCCCCAGCATTTT.

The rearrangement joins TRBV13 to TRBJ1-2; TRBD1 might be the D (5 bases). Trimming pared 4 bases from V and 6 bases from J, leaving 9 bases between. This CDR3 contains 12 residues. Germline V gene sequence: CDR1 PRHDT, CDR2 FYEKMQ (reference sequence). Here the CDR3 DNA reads TGTGCCAGCAGCTCATTGGGGGATGGCTACACCTTC. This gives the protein CASSSLGDGYTF.

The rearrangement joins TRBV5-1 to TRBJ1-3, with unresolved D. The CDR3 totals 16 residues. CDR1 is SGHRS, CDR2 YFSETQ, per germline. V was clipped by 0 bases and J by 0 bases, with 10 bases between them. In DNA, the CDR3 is TGCGCCAGCAGCTTGGGGGCAACCTTCTCTGGAAACACCATATATTTT. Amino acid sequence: CASSLGATFSGNTIYF.

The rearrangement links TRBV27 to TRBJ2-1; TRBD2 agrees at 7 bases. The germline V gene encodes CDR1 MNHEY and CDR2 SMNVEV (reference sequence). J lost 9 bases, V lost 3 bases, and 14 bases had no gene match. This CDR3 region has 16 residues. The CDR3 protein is CASSFAREFIGGEQFF. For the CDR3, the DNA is TGTGCCAGCAGTTTCGCGCGGGAGTTTATTGGTGGTGAGCAGTTCTTC.

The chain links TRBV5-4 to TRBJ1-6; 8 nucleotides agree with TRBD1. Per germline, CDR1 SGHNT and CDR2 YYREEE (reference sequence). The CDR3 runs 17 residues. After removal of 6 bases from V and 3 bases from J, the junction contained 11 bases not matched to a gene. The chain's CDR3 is CASTQQGGLNYNSPLHF. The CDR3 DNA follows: TGTGCCAGCACCCAACAGGGGGGGCTAAACTATAATTCACCCCTCCACTTT.

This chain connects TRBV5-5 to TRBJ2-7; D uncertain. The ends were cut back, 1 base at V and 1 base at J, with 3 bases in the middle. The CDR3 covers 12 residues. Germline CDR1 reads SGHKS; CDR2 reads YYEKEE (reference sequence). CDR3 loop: CASSLSSYEQYF. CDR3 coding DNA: TGTGCCAGCAGCTTGAGTTCCTACGAGCAGTACTTC.

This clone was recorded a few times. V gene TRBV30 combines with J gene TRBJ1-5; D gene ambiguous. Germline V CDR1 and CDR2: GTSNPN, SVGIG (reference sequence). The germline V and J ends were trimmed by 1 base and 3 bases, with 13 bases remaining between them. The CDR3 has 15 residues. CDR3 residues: CAWSGGSGYNQPQHF. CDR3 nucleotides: TGTGCCTGGAGTGGAGGGAGTGGATACAATCAGCCCCAGCATTTT.

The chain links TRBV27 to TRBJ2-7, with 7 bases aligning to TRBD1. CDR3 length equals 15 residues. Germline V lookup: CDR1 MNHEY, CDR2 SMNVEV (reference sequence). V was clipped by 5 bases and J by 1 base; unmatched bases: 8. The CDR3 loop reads CASSRSGQISYEQYF. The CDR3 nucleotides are TGTGCCAGCAGTCGGTCGGGACAGATTTCCTACGAGCAGTACTTC.

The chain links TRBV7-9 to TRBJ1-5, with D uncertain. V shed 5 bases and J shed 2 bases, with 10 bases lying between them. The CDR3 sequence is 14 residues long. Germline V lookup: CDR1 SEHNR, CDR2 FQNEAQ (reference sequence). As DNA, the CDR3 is TGTGCCAGCAGCCGTATTACGGGCAATCAGCCCCAGCATTTT. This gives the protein CASSRITGNQPQHF.